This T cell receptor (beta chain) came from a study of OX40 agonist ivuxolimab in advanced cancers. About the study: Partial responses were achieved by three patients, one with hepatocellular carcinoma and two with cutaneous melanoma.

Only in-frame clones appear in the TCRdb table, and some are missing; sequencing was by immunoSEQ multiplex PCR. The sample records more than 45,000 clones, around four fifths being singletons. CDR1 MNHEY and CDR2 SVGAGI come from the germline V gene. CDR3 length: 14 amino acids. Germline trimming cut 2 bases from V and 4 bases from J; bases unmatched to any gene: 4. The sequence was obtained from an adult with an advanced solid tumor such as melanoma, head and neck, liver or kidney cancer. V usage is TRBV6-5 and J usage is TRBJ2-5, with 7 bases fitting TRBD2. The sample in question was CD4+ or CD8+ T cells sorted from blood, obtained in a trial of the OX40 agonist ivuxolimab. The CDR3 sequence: CASSYLGGGETQYF. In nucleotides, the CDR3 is TGTGCCAGCAGTTACCTTGGGGGGGGAGAGACCCAGTACTTC.